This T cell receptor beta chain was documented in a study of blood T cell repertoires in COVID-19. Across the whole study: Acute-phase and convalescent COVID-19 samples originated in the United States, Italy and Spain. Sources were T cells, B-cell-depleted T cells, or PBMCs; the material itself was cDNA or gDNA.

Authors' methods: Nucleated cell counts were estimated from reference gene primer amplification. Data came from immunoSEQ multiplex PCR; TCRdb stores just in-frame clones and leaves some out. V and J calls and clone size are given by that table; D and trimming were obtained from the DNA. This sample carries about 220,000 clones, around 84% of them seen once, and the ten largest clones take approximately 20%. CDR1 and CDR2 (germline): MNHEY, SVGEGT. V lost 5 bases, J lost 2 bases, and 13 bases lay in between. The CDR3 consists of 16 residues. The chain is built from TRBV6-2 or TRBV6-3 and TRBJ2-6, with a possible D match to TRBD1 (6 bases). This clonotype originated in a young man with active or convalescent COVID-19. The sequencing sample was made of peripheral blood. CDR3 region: CASSKFRQAGANVLTF. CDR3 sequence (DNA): TGTGCCAGCAGTAAATTCAGACAGGCTGGGGCCAACGTCCTGACTTTC.